This record looks at one TCR beta chain sequence and its context. These data belong to a study of T cells after yellow fever vaccination. CDR3 length: 13 residues. V was pared by 1 base and J by 0 bases, with 4 bases between. The germline V gene encodes CDR1 GTSNPN and CDR2 SVGIG (reference sequence). MiXCR, run by TCRdb on the 5' RACE reads, gives a single entry per CDR3 protein. Of 400,000 to 450,000 distinct CDR3 sequences listed, roughly 20% were seen once; the top ten hold roughly a sixth. The rearrangement joins TRBV30 to TRBJ1-5; D call uncertain. The receptor comes from a young man who received the YFV17D yellow fever vaccine. The sample in question was PBMCs, obtained before the yellow fever booster vaccination. The CDR3 DNA sequence: TGTGCCTGGAGTGCGAATAGCAATCAGCCCCAGCATTTT. Residues: CAWSANSNQPQHF.